Presented here are 5 T cell receptor beta chains from one specimen sequenced in a study of T cells in Graves' hyperthyroidism and ophthalmopathy. Regions amplified from RNA transcripts were the TCR beta CDR3 regions. RT-PCR in the first round (using the HTBI primer set) targeted the TCR CDR3. Using its own MiXCR run on the multiplex PCR reads, TCRdb lists one record per CDR3 protein. The profile shows 600,000 to 850,000 distinct CDR3 sequences, roughly a sixth of them singletons. Source material: blood. The receptors come from a woman aged 50 to 65 with Graves' hyperthyroidism that later progressed to Graves' ophthalmopathy.

This clonotype was counted at least ten times. V usage is TRBV12-3 or TRBV12-4 and J usage is TRBJ1-2; D is possibly TRBD1 (6 bases). V lost 6 bases, J lost 2 bases, and 16 bases lay in between. This CDR3 has 15 residues. The CDR3 bases are TGTGCCAGCAGATCAACGGGGGCGATAAACTATGGCTACACCTTC. Amino acids: CASRSTGAINYGYTF.

V gene TRBV5-1 combines with J gene TRBJ2-7; TRBD1 agrees at 12 bases. The trim removed 2 bases at V and 5 bases at J, leaving 5 bases unmatched. The germline V gene encodes CDR1 SGHRS and CDR2 YFSETQ. CDR3 length: 15 amino acids. The CDR3 protein is CASSFYGTGGHEQYF. CDR3 in DNA: TGCGCCAGCAGCTTTTATGGGACAGGGGGCCACGAGCAGTACTTC.

At least ten counts were recorded for this clonotype. The V and J genes are TRBV19 and TRBJ2-7; TRBD1 agrees at 11 bases. The CDR3 runs 16 residues. With 4 bases clipped from V and 4 bases from J, the junction kept 9 bases outside the gene matches. Germline CDR1 is LNHDA and CDR2 is SQIVND (reference sequence). Here the CDR3 DNA reads TGTGCCAGTAGTAAGATCCGGACAGGGGGCGCGTACGAGCAGTACTTC. It is translated as CASSKIRTGGAYEQYF.

This clonotype came up a few times. The V call is TRBV6-1, the J call TRBJ1-2, with TRBD1 matching 8 bases. This CDR3 spans 14 amino acids. CDR1 is MNHNS, CDR2 SASEGT, per germline. Germline trimming cut 5 bases from V and 6 bases from J; bases unmatched to any gene: 8. The CDR3 DNA sequence: TGTGCCAGCAGTTTTCAAGGACAGGGCCATGGCTACACCTTC. The encoded protein is CASSFQGQGHGYTF.

The table lists this clonotype with a few counts. The gene calls are TRBV4-1 and TRBJ1-4, with a weak D call TRBD1 (6 bases). V was cut by 1 base and J by 7 bases, with 19 bases left in between. From germline, CDR1 is MGHRA and CDR2 YSYEKL. This CDR3 has 17 residues. CDR3 in amino acids: CASSQAALQGLGEKLFF. CDR3 sequence (DNA): TGCGCCAGCAGCCAAGCTGCGTTACAGGGACTTGGTGAAAAACTGTTTTTT.